This T cell receptor beta chain came from a study of shared clonotypes between healthy human individuals. Findings of the study overall: Researchers found naive subsets generally carried larger estimated richness than memory subsets.

The table came from immunoSEQ multiplex PCR; TCRdb's copy has only in-frame clones and leaves some out. Among 400,000 to 600,000 clones listed, around 96% were seen once. Healthy adults negative for HIV, lacking recent acute infections or vaccinations, served as donors. All of the donors resided in Nashville, Tennessee, and each was a Caucasian adult. Naive CD45RA+ and memory CD45RA-negative subsets were split from CD4+ cells. On this clone: Its target is not known.

Germline V gene lookup returns CDR1 SGHVS and CDR2 FQNEAQ. CDR3 length equals 13 residues. Trimming took off 4 bases at V and 6 bases at J, with 12 bases between the two ends. The chain uses TRBV7-8 and TRBJ2-5; tentatively, D is TRBD2 (5 bases). This TCR was sampled from a woman in her 30s in good health. Sequenced sample: naive CD4+ T cells sorted from blood. The subset denotes: CD45RA+ positively selected. The CDR3 spells CASSSIGGQTQYF. CDR3 sequence (DNA): TGTGCCAGCAGCTCCATTGGCGGGCAGACCCAGTACTTC.